These T cell receptor beta chains were read from a single sample in a study of CD8+ T cells in alopecia areata. Clones were read by immunoSEQ multiplex PCR, and TCRdb kept only the in-frame ones, dropping some. The repertoire holds some 190,000 clones, with approximately 65% as singletons. The material was CD4+ T cells sorted from blood, obtained around week 46, from a patient treated with tofacitinib. The receptors were gathered from a human donor with alopecia areata. Each CDR3 is given with its conserved first and last residue. A D gene is named only where the DNA matches it firmly.

J | D | V | CDR3
TRBJ2-7 | - | TRBV25-1 | CASSEGQFYEQYF
TRBJ1-3 | TRBD1 | TRBV30 | CAWLPGQAPISGNTIYF
TRBJ2-3 | TRBD2 | TRBV2 | CASRELAGGNTDTQYF
TRBJ1-6 | - | TRBV30 | CAWSVQGPSPLHF
TRBJ1-1 | - | TRBV19 | CASSHDTRNTEAFF
TRBJ2-7 | TRBD1 | TRBV2 | CASREDRVPYEQYF
TRBJ1-2 | - | TRBV29-1 | CSVQKLEGYTF
TRBJ1-5 | - | TRBV7-2 | CASSPSSRQPQHF
TRBJ1-1 | - | TRBV18 | CATQGVVNTEAFF
TRBJ2-7 | - | TRBV5-1 | CASSLQGSYEQYF
TRBJ1-4 | - | TRBV7-7 | CASSFGENEKLFF